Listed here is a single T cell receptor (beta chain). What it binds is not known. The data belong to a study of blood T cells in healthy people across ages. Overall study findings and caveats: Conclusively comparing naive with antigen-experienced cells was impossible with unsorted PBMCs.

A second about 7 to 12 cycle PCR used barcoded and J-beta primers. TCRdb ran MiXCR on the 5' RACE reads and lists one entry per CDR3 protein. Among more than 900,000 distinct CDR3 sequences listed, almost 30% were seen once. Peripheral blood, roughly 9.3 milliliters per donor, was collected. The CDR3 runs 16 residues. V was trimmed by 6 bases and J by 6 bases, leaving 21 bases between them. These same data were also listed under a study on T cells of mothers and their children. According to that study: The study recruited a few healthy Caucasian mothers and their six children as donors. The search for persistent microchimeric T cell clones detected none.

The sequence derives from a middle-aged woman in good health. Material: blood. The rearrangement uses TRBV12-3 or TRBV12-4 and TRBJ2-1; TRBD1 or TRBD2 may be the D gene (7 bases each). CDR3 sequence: CASSRLGGGSGNEQFF. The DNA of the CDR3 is TGTGCCAGCAGCCGCCTAGGGGGCGGGAGTGGCAATGAGCAGTTCTTC.